This TCR beta chain is from a study of identical twins' blood T cells. Germline assignment: CDR1 LNHDA and CDR2 SQIVND (reference sequence). CDR3 length equals 17 residues. V lost 6 bases and J lost 1, with 19 bases in between. TCRdb itself ran the 5' RACE reads through MiXCR, one entry per CDR3 protein. The sample includes a few hundred thousand distinct CDR3 sequences, about 28% of them seen just once. This clonotype has just a few counts. J is TRBJ1-5 and V is TRBV19; a weak D match, TRBD1 (6 bases). Source material: PBMCs. This receptor was taken from a woman aged 18-55 years in good health. As DNA, the CDR3 is TGTGCCAGTAGCCTGAGGGACATCCTGACGAGCAATCAGCCCCAGCATTTT. This codes for CASSLRDILTSNQPQHF.